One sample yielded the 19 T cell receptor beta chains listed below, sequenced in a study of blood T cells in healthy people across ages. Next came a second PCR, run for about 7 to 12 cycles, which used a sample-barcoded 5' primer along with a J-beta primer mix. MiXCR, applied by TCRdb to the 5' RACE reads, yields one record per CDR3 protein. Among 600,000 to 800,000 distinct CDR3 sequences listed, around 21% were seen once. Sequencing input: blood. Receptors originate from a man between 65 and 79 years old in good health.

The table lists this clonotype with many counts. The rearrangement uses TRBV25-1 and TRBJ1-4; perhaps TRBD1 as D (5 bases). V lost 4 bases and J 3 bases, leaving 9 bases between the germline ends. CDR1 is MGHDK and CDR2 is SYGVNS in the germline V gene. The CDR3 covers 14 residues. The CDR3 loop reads CASSGGRANEKLFF. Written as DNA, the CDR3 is TGTGCCAGCAGTGGGGGCAGGGCTAATGAAAAACTGTTTTTT. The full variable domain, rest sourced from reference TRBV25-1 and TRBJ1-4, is EADIYQTPRYLVIGTGKKITLECSQTMGHDKMYWYQQDPGMELHLIHYSYGVNSTEKGDLSSESTVSRIRTEHFPLTLESARPSHTSQYLCASSGGRANEKLFFGSGTQLSVL.

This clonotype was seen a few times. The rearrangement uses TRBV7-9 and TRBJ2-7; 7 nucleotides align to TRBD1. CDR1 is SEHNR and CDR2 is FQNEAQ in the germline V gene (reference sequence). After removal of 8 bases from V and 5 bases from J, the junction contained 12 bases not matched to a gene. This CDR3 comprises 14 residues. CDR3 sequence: CASVVQGDNNEQYF. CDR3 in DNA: TGTGCCAGCGTGGTCCAGGGGGATAACAACGAGCAGTACTTC.

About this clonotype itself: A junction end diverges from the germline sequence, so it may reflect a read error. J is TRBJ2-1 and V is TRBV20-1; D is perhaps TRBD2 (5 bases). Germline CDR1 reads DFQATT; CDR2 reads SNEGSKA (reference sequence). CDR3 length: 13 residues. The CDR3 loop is CSTRDPGINEQFF. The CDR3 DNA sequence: TGCAGTACTAGAGATCCCGGAATCAATGAGCAGTTCTTC.

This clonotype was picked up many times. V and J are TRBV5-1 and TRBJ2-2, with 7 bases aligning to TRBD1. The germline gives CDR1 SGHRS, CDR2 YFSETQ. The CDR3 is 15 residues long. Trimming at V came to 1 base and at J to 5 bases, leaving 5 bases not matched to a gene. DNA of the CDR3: TGCGCCAGCAGCTTGCAGGGGGATCGGACCGGGGAGCTGTTTTTT. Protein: CASSLQGDRTGELFF.

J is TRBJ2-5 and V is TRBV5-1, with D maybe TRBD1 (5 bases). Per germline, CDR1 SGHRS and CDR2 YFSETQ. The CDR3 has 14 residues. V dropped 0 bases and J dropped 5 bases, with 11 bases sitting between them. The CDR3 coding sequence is TGCGCCAGCAGCTTGGGCGCAGGGCTGGAGACCCAGTACTTC. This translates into CASSLGAGLETQYF.

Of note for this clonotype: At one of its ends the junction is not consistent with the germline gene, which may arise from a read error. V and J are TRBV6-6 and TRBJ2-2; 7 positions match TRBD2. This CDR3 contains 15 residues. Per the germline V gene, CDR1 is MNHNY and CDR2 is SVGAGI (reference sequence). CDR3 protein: CTSSPDGGSAGELFF. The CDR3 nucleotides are TGTACCAGCAGTCCGGACGGCGGGAGTGCCGGGGAGCTGTTTTTT.

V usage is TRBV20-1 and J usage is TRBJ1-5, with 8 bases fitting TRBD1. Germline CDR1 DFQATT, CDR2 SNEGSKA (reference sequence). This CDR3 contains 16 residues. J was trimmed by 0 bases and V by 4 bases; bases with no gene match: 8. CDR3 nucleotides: TGCAGTGCTAAGGACAGGGCCGATAATAGCAATCAGCCCCAGCATTTT. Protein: CSAKDRADNSNQPQHF.

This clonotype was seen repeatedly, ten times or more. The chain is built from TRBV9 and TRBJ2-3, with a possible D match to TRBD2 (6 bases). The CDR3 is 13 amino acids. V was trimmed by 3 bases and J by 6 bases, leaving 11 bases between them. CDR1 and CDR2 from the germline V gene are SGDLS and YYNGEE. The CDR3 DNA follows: TGTGCCAGCAGCGCCGGAGGGTGGGATACGCAGTATTTT. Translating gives CASSAGGWDTQYF.

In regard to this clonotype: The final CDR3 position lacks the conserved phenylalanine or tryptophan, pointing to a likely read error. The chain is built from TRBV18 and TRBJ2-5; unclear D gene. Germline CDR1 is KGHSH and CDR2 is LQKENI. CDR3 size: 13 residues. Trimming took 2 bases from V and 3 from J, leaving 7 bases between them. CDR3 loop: CASSPIRKETQYS. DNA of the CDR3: TGTGCCAGCTCACCAATAAGAAAAGAGACCCAGTACTCC.

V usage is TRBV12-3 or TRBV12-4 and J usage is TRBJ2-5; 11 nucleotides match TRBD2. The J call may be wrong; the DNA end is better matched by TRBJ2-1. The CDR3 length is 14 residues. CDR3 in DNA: TGTGCCAGCAGTTTTGATAGCGGGAGGGGCGAGCAGTTCTTC. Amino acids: CASSFDSGRGEQFF.

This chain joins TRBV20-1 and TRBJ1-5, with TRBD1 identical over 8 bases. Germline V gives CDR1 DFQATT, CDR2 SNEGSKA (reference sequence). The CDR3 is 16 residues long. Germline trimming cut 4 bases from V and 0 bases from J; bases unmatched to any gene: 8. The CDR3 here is CSAMTGAKTSNQPQHF. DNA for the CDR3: TGCAGTGCTATGACAGGGGCGAAGACTAGCAATCAGCCCCAGCATTTT.

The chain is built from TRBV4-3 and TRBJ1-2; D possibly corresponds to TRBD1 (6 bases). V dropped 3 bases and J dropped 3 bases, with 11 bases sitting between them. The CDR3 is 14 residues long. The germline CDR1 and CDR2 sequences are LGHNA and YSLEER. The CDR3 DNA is TGCGCCAGCAGCCAGGATAACAGGGACTATGGCTACACCTTC. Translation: CASSQDNRDYGYTF.

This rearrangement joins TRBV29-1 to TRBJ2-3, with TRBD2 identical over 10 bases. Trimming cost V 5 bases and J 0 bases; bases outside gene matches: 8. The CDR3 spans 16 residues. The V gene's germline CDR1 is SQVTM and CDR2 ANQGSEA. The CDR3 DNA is TGCAGCGTTTCTGGACTAGCGGAATCTAGCACAGATACGCAGTATTTT. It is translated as CSVSGLAESSTDTQYF.

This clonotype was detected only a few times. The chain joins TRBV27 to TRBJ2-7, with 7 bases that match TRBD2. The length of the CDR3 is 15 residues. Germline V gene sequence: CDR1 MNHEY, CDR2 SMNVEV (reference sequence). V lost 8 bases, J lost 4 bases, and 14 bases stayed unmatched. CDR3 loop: CASALEGGSYYEQYF. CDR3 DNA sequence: TGTGCCAGCGCCCTAGAGGGAGGGTCGTATTACGAGCAGTACTTC.

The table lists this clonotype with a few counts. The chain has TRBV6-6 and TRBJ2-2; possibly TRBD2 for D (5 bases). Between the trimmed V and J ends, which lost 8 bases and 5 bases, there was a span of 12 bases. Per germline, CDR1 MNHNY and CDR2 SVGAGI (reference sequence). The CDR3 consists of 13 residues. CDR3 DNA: TGTGCCAGCGCCGAGACTACGACCGGGGAGCTGTTTTTT. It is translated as CASAETTTGELFF.

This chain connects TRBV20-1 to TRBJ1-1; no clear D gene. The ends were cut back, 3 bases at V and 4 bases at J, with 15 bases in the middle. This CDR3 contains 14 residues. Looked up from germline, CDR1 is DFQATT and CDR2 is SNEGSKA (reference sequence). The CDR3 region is CSASKGPGGTEAFF. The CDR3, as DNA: TGCAGTGCTAGTAAGGGTCCCGGAGGCACTGAAGCTTTCTTT.

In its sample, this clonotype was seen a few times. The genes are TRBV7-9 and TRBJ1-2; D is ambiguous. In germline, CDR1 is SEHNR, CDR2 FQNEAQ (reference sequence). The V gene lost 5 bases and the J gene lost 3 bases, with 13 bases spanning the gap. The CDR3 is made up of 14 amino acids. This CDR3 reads CASSREELHYGYTF. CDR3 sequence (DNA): TGTGCCAGCAGCAGAGAGGAACTTCACTATGGCTACACCTTC.

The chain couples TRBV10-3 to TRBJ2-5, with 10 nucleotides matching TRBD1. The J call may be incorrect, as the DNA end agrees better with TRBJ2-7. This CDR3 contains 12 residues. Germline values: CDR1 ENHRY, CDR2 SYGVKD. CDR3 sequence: CAIGTGEHEQYF. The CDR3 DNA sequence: TGTGCCATCGGGACAGGGGAGCACGAGCAGTACTTC.

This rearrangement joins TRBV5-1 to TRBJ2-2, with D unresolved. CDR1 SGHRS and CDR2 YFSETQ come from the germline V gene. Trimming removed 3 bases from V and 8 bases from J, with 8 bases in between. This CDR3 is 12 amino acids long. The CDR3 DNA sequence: TGCGCCAGCAGCTGGATGATTGGGGAGCTGTTTTTT. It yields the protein CASSWMIGELFF.